This is a list of T cell receptor beta chains from one sample in a study of Tregs in tolerant kidney transplant recipients. Their target antigens are unknown. Clones were read by immunoSEQ multiplex PCR, and TCRdb kept only the in-frame ones, dropping some. The sample contains about 810 clones, 38% of which appear only once. What was sequenced was Tregs from blood cultured with allogeneic cells. These TCRs come from a human patient who received a combined kidney and bone marrow transplant. Some of the T cells might come from the graft donor. CDR3s include the opening cysteine and the closing phenylalanine or tryptophan. Fields, in order: D gene, V gene, J gene, clone size, CDR3 protein, CDR3 DNA. A D gene is named only where the DNA matches it firmly. Size is omitted from some rows. Given values are once, few, many or a class for expanded clones.

D: .
V: TRBV4-2
J: TRBJ2-1
size: few
CDR3: CASSQGWTDYNEQFF
DNA: TGTGCCAGCAGCCAAGGATGGACGGATTACAATGAGCAGTTCTTC

D: .
V: TRBV6-5
J: TRBJ2-2
size: .
CDR3: CASSRGTTNTGELFF
DNA: TGTGCCAGCAGTCGGGGGACCACGAACACCGGGGAGCTGTTTTTT

D: .
V: TRBV6-1
J: TRBJ1-5
size: .
CDR3: CASSGGLQPQHF
DNA: TGTGCCAGCAGTGGGGGCCTTCAGCCCCAGCATTTT

D: .
V: TRBV9
J: TRBJ1-2
size: .
CDR3: CASSLAGVYYGYTF
DNA: TGTGCCAGCAGCTTAGCGGGGGTTTACTATGGCTACACCTTC

D: TRBD2
V: TRBV7-3
J: TRBJ2-1
size: few
CDR3: CASARLAGPDEQFF
DNA: TGTGCCAGCGCTCGATTAGCGGGTCCGGATGAGCAGTTCTTC

D: TRBD2
V: TRBV5-1
J: TRBJ2-2
size: many
CDR3: CASRTSGGAPGELFF
DNA: TGCGCCAGCAGGACGAGCGGGGGGGCCCCCGGGGAGCTGTTTTTT

D: .
V: TRBV6-1
J: TRBJ2-7
size: .
CDR3: CASSEIRGGVYEQYF
DNA: TGTGCCAGCAGTGAAATTAGAGGGGGGGTCTACGAGCAGTACTTC

D: .
V: TRBV5-3
J: TRBJ2-7
size: .
CDR3: CASSLWDEQYF
DNA: TGTGCCAGCAGCCTCTGGGACGAGCAGTACTTC

D: .
V: TRBV10-3
J: TRBJ2-3
size: medium-sized
CDR3: CAISESRGGLRHTDTQYF
DNA: TGTGCCATCAGTGAGTCGAGGGGAGGACTGCGACACACAGATACGCAGTATTTT

D: TRBD2
V: TRBV4-2
J: TRBJ2-4
size: .
CDR3: CASSLIFGGASKNIQYF
DNA: TGTGCCAGCAGCCTCATCTTCGGGGGGGCCTCCAAAAACATTCAGTACTTC

D: TRBD1
V: TRBV28
J: TRBJ1-2
size: .
CDR3: CASTDRGHSYGYTF
DNA: TGTGCCAGCACCGACAGGGGGCACAGCTATGGCTACACCTTC

D: .
V: TRBV7-2
J: TRBJ2-6
size: .
CDR3: CASSIIGRDDKSRANVLTF
DNA: TGTGCCAGCAGCATAATCGGCAGAGACGACAAAAGTCGGGCCAACGTCCTGACTTTC

D: .
V: TRBV11-2
J: TRBJ1-2
size: hyperexpanded
CDR3: CASSLAGVYYGYTF
DNA: TGTGCCAGCAGCTTAGCGGGGGTTTACTATGGCTACACCTTC

D: .
V: TRBV4-2
J: TRBJ2-7
size: few
CDR3: CASSLWDEQYF
DNA: TGTGCCAGCAGCCTCTGGGACGAGCAGTACTTC

D: .
V: TRBV14
J: TRBJ2-7
size: few
CDR3: CASSLQYSYEQYF
DNA: TGTGCCAGCAGCCTACAGTACTCCTACGAGCAGTACTTC

D: TRBD1
V: TRBV19
J: TRBJ2-5
size: few
CDR3: CASSPQTGGWEGTQYF
DNA: TGTGCCAGTAGTCCCCAGACAGGGGGCTGGGAAGGGACCCAGTACTTC

D: .
V: TRBV25-1
J: TRBJ2-3
size: .
CDR3: CASSPPADTQYF
DNA: TGTGCCAGCAGCCCGCCTGCGGATACGCAGTATTTT

D: .
V: TRBV7-3
J: TRBJ2-1
size: .
CDR3: CASTYPLTGSYNEQFF
DNA: TGTGCCAGCACCTACCCGCTGACAGGCTCCTACAATGAGCAGTTCTTC

D: .
V: TRBV5-1
J: TRBJ1-4
size: .
CDR3: CASSLGQRDEKLFF
DNA: TGCGCCAGCAGCTTAGGGCAGAGGGATGAAAAACTGTTTTTT

D: .
V: TRBV6-9
J: TRBJ2-6
size: .
CDR3: CASSYRDRSNVLTF
DNA: TGTGCCAGCAGTTATCGGGATCGTTCCAACGTCCTGACTTTC

D: TRBD1
V: TRBV6-6
J: TRBJ1-1
size: .
CDR3: CASSPTDRENTEAFF
DNA: TGTGCCAGCAGCCCGACCGACAGGGAGAACACTGAAGCTTTCTTT

D: TRBD1
V: TRBV11-1
J: TRBJ1-2
size: .
CDR3: CASSRQGLFGYTF
DNA: TGTGCCAGCAGCCGACAGGGGCTGTTTGGCTACACCTTC

D: TRBD1
V: TRBV5-1
J: TRBJ2-5
size: .
CDR3: CASWAGGAETQYF
DNA: TGCGCCAGCTGGGCAGGGGGCGCGGAGACCCAGTACTTC

D: .
V: TRBV7-9
J: TRBJ1-2
size: few
CDR3: CASSLSSGPYGYTF
DNA: TGTGCCAGCAGCCTTTCCAGTGGACCCTATGGCTACACCTTC

D: .
V: TRBV6-1
J: TRBJ1-2
size: .
CDR3: CASSEHRAYGYTF
DNA: TGTGCCAGCAGTGAACACAGGGCCTACGGCTACACCTTC

D: .
V: TRBV7-2
J: TRBJ1-2
size: .
CDR3: CASREGPEEVGYTF
DNA: TGTGCCAGCCGAGAGGGGCCAGAAGAGGTTGGCTACACCTTC

D: .
V: TRBV5-5
J: TRBJ2-1
size: .
CDR3: CASSSRRVEQFF
DNA: TGTGCCAGCAGCTCGCGACGTGTTGAGCAGTTCTTC

D: .
V: TRBV7-2
J: TRBJ1-6
size: .
CDR3: CASSLDRGGSPLNSPLHF
DNA: TGTGCCAGCAGCTTAGATAGAGGGGGGTCCCCATTAAATTCACCCCTCCACTTT

D: .
V: TRBV27
J: TRBJ1-1
size: .
CDR3: CAADTQGESTEAFF
DNA: TGTGCAGCAGATACTCAGGGAGAGAGCACTGAAGCTTTCTTT

D: .
V: TRBV10-3
J: TRBJ1-1
size: few
CDR3: CAVSRGTEAFF
DNA: TGTGCCGTCTCCAGGGGCACTGAAGCTTTCTTT

D: .
V: TRBV27
J: TRBJ1-2
size: .
CDR3: CASSVGLHGYTF
DNA: TGTGCCAGCAGTGTAGGGCTCCATGGCTACACCTTC

D: TRBD1
V: TRBV23-1
J: TRBJ2-5
size: .
CDR3: CAICLRADYGDRAETQYF
DNA: TGCGCCATATGTTTGCGGGCCGACTATGGGGACAGGGCGGAGACCCAGTACTTC

D: .
V: TRBV5-4
J: TRBJ1-2
size: .
CDR3: CASSLAGGGRNGYTF
DNA: TGTGCCAGCAGCTTGGCTGGGGGCGGTAGGAATGGCTACACCTTC

D: .
V: TRBV7-4
J: TRBJ1-2
size: .
CDR3: CASSLSSGPYGYTF
DNA: TGTGCCAGCAGCCTTTCCAGTGGACCCTATGGCTACACCTTC

D: .
V: TRBV27
J: TRBJ1-5
size: .
CDR3: CASRWVRGGTQHF
DNA: TGTGCCAGCAGGTGGGTCCGCGGGGGCACCCAGCATTTT

D: .
V: TRBV11-1
J: TRBJ2-6
size: .
CDR3: CASSLDSRGLSGANVLTF
DNA: TGTGCCAGCAGCTTAGACAGCAGGGGCCTCTCTGGGGCCAACGTCCTGACTTTC

D: .
V: TRBV6-5
J: TRBJ2-7
size: .
CDR3: CASKKRAQDYEQYF
DNA: TGTGCCAGCAAAAAAAGGGCTCAAGACTACGAGCAGTACTTC

D: .
V: TRBV28
J: TRBJ2-7
size: .
CDR3: CASSPLRTSFPYYEQYF
DNA: TGTGCCAGCAGTCCGTTGAGGACAAGTTTTCCATACTACGAGCAGTACTTC

D: .
V: TRBV10-3
J: TRBJ2-6
size: .
CDR3: CASSYRDRSNVLTF
DNA: TGTGCCAGCAGTTATCGGGATCGTTCCAACGTCCTGACTTTC

D: .
V: TRBV7-8
J: TRBJ2-2
size: few
CDR3: CASSLVISGELFF
DNA: TGTGCCAGCAGTTTAGTTATTTCCGGGGAGCTGTTTTTT

D: .
V: TRBV7-3
J: TRBJ2-3
size: few
CDR3: CASSLAGNTDTQYF
DNA: TGTGCCAGCAGCTTGGCGGGGAACACAGATACGCAGTATTTT

D: .
V: TRBV11-3
J: TRBJ2-1
size: .
CDR3: CASTYPLTGSYNEQFF
DNA: TGTGCCAGCACCTACCCGCTGACAGGCTCCTACAATGAGCAGTTCTTC

D: TRBD1
V: TRBV28
J: TRBJ2-5
size: .
CDR3: CASSPPTGNTETQYF
DNA: TGTGCCAGCAGTCCCCCGACAGGGAATACGGAGACCCAGTACTTC

D: .
V: TRBV7-9
J: TRBJ2-1
size: few
CDR3: CASSSRRVEQFF
DNA: TGTGCCAGCAGCTCGCGACGTGTTGAGCAGTTCTTC

D: .
V: TRBV5-1
J: TRBJ2-2
size: .
CDR3: CASSLPPGLRTGELFF
DNA: TGCGCCAGCAGCCTGCCGCCGGGACTCCGGACCGGGGAGCTGTTTTTT

D: .
V: TRBV19
J: TRBJ2-6
size: few
CDR3: CASSISRVGVPGANVLTF
DNA: TGTGCCAGTAGTATCTCCAGGGTGGGCGTTCCTGGGGCCAACGTCCTGACTTTC

D: .
V: TRBV4-1
J: TRBJ1-1
size: medium-sized
CDR3: CASSQAGAERTEAFF
DNA: TGCGCCAGCAGCCAAGCCGGGGCCGAGAGAACTGAAGCTTTCTTT

D: TRBD2
V: TRBV9
J: TRBJ2-7
size: .
CDR3: CASSMGLAGDSYEQYF
DNA: TGTGCCAGCAGCATGGGACTAGCGGGAGACTCCTACGAGCAGTACTTC

D: .
V: TRBV7-2
J: TRBJ2-7
size: large
CDR3: CASSYLVSEQYF
DNA: TGTGCCAGCAGCTACCTAGTTTCCGAGCAGTACTTC

D: TRBD2
V: TRBV18
J: TRBJ2-7
size: .
CDR3: CASSPGGRASYEQYF
DNA: TGTGCCAGCTCACCGGGAGGGAGGGCCTCCTACGAGCAGTACTTC

D: TRBD2
V: TRBV11-2
J: TRBJ2-2
size: few
CDR3: CASSLAGGSTGELFF
DNA: TGTGCCAGCAGCTTAGCGGGGGGGTCCACCGGGGAGCTGTTTTTT

D: .
V: TRBV2
J: TRBJ1-1
size: few
CDR3: CASRLTAMNTEAFF
DNA: TGTGCCAGCAGGTTGACAGCAATGAACACTGAAGCTTTCTTT

D: .
V: TRBV11-2
J: TRBJ2-1
size: .
CDR3: CASSQLHSASDRNEQFF
DNA: TGTGCCAGCAGCCAACTCCACAGCGCATCGGATAGGAATGAGCAGTTCTTC

D: .
V: TRBV5-6
J: TRBJ1-4
size: few
CDR3: CASSELWGTNEKLFF
DNA: TGTGCCAGCAGCGAACTGTGGGGAACTAATGAAAAACTGTTTTTT

D: .
V: TRBV2
J: TRBJ1-4
size: .
CDR3: CASHPWTNEKLFF
DNA: TGTGCCAGCCATCCTTGGACTAATGAAAAACTGTTTTTT

D: TRBD2
V: TRBV7-6
J: TRBJ2-2
size: few
CDR3: CASILSLTSGGASNTGELFF
DNA: TGTGCCAGCATCCTATCCCTGACTAGCGGGGGGGCGTCAAACACCGGGGAGCTGTTTTTT

D: .
V: TRBV14
J: TRBJ2-5
size: .
CDR3: CASSQPPPGETQYF
DNA: TGTGCCAGCAGCCAACCCCCCCCAGGAGAGACCCAGTACTTC